Below, one T cell receptor beta chain is given with its context. Its binding antigen is unknown. The sample holds no much larger clone one base away, and base qualities are not on file. The sample is drawn from a study of cytomegalovirus exposure and HLA in healthy donors (dated by TCRdb to about 2017). Some background on the complete study: In an earlier analysis of roughly 590 of the donors, under 300 Gb of sequence data and 90 million to 120 million unique TCR beta sequences from 180 million or so T cells were reported. Approximately 330 gigabases of sequencing data and approximately 91 million unique TCR sequences made up an early release that covered 500 to 650 HLA-typed donors. The genetic ancestry cluster associated with self-reported Caucasian donors included 65% to 90% of the 300 to 450 genotyped donors. The aim of the study was to test whether cataloging public T cell receptors could identify signatures of past pathogen exposure. Using immunosequencing, the study profiled T cell repertoires from about 620 subjects and related those repertoires to cytomegalovirus serostatus. Along with the roughly 670-subject first cohort, a separate validation cohort of over a hundred different subjects was used. High-throughput TCR immunosequencing, statistical association of individual TCRs with disease status, and machine learning were combined to predict cytomegalovirus infection status. In a later analysis, previously published TCR beta repertoires from 600 to 850 donors were re-analyzed and high-resolution HLA genotyping was added so that TCR occurrence patterns could be studied. Rather than drawing on any new phenotypic data, the later analysis identified candidate immune exposures from TCR beta sequences and the way those sequences occurred across donors. An earlier analysis of nearly 600 of the donors applied high-throughput TCR beta sequencing to assess whether each TCR beta V gene segment acted as functional or pseudogenic. Donor age, sex, ethnicity and CMV serostatus were compiled together with the repertoire data. In a later genetic analysis, genome-wide SNP genotypes for about three fifths of the roughly 670 donors were used, and that subset was treated as a discovery cohort. Every repertoire in the discovery cohort had been generated on one and the same sequencing platform. HLA typing included class I and class II loci at four-digit resolution. The number of donors typed differed by locus, with roughly 620-640 for A, B, C, DRB1 and DQB1, over 500 for DQA1, nearly 610 for DPA1, and 400 to 490 for DPB1. About 5 DR-DQ haplotypes were handled as single units for association and clustering, since linkage in the cohort was strong. Among around 400 genotyped donors of the cohort, an average of around 250,000 unique TCR beta nucleotide sequences was sequenced per donor, of which roughly 17% were non-productive.

The cohort comprised some 680 healthy bone marrow donors. At the time of sampling, every cohort member was nominally healthy, though immune exposures that went unrecorded were likely present. Of the roughly 620 cohort members, approximately 300 had positive CMV serostatus and 350 to 450 had negative CMV serostatus, and CMV serostatus was not recorded for the donor. A peripheral blood sample was provided by each donor, and peripheral blood mononuclear cells were used for TCR beta sequencing. The Qiagen DNeasy Blood Extraction Kit was used to extract genomic DNA from the blood cell samples. Library method: the immunoSEQ multiplex PCR assay. For the multiplex PCR, a mixture combining 60 forward primers for TCR Vbeta segments and 13 reverse primers for TCR Jbeta segments was used. A multiplex PCR assay on genomic DNA amplified the CDR3 region of rearranged TCR beta genes. The Illumina HiSeq System was used to sequence the amplified TCR beta libraries as 87-base-pair reads. As for the authors' bioinformatics: Across the 640 or so repertoires, a later analysis counted about 81 million unique TCR beta chains, around 10 million of which were shared by at least two donors. A nearest-neighbor algorithm error-corrected the raw reads and collapsed the reads into unique sequences, merging closely related sequences to remove PCR and sequencing errors. V, D and J gene segments were assigned by aligning CDR3 sequences to IMGT reference sequences. For a sequence to be retained, a match of at least six nucleotides to both a V gene segment and a J gene segment was required. A rearrangement counted as productive if the CDR3 had no stop codons and remained in frame with V and J, and every other rearrangement counted as non-productive. CDR3 was defined according to IMGT convention as the region running from the second conserved V-encoded cysteine to the conserved J-encoded phenylalanine. The earlier analysis of roughly 590 of the donors excluded sequences that lacked an unambiguous match to a single V gene segment. An earlier analysis of some 610 of the donors called V segments functional above 56.7% productive rearrangements and segregating when the between-donor standard deviation exceeded 5%. A statistical classification framework was developed to diagnose cytomegalovirus status using the catalog of TCR beta chain sequences. In a later analysis, V and J genes were assigned by comparing TCR nucleotide sequences against IMGT/GENE-DB human TR gene sequences. Using the TCRdist pipeline, a later analysis assigned CDR3 sequences along with most-parsimonious VDJ recombination scenarios. In a later analysis, each TCR beta chain was defined by its CDR3 amino acid sequence together with its V-gene family, and reads lacking a unique V-gene family were excluded. As a way to deal with suspected cross-contamination and a sequencing artifact, a later analysis dropped over 550 nucleotide sequences that were highly shared and had low generation probability. In a later analysis, a clonal expansion index for each public chain was calculated from normalized within-repertoire ranks of inferred template counts. A later analysis computed generation probabilities with a VDJ recombination model fitted to out-of-frame rearrangements, and checked the results against IGoR. In a later analysis, TCR-TCR, TCR-HLA and TCR-CMV co-occurrence was scored with hypergeometric tests, and a repertoire-size bias correction was applied to TCR pairs. A later analysis estimated false discovery rates by permuting HLA or CMV assignments 20 times. In a later analysis, co-occurring TCRs were grouped using DBSCAN, with TCRdist sequence similarity added in when clustering inside HLA-allele-positive subsets. Repertoires with fewer than 30,000 or more than 120,000 public chains were left out of co-occurrence clustering, as were five repertoires with anomalous nucleotide sharing. This is the immuneACCESS table as TCRdb keeps it, with only in-frame sequences that have V and J called. A part of the clones is gone; compared with another copy, unresolved V genes explain less than half, and the rest is unexplained. For V, J and clone size, that table is used; D and trimming come from the DNA. The table for this sample lists some 120,000 clones; about 80% of them were counted only once. In total, the top ten clones hold over 1% of the sample.

Taken from the germline V gene, the CDR1 and CDR2 loops are MNHNS and SASEGT. Counted from cysteine to phenylalanine, this CDR3 has 15 amino acids. The read is trimmed to its CDR3 DNA, 45 bases read in frame from base 1. The trim is 4 bases for V and 5 bases for J, with a gap of 15 bases between the germline ends. Here is what the overall study found, with its caveats: Because HLA typing was unavailable for some donors at each locus, only the typed subset was used in association tests. Presence/absence analyses assumed roughly uniform sequencing depth across donors, an assumption that may not hold. This cohort had only TCR beta chains sequenced, and the lack of alpha or paired-chain data limited which features could be detected. In a later analysis, most CMV-associated TCR beta chains were found to appear HLA-restricted, with HLA associations seemingly driven largely by CMV exposure. Strong co-occurrence of HLA alleles, especially DR and DQ, made assigning TCR associations to individual alleles difficult. Because counts were too low, around 17 rarely observed V segments, including chromosome 9 orphons, were left out of the earlier analysis of roughly 600 of the donors. A later analysis associated 16,951 TCR beta sequences with specific HLA alleles at a false discovery rate of 0.05. The classifier was reported to diagnose cytomegalovirus status with high specificity and sensitivity in both the original and validation cohorts. An earlier analysis of 587 of the donors showed that most TCR beta V segments appeared in productive rearrangements either about 90% or about 30% of the time, which broadly matched IMGT annotations. A later genetic analysis associated a missense DCLRE1C variant with V-gene and J-gene trimming of TCR beta chains, and an independent cohort replicated the association. For the cohort, immune exposure information was limited to CMV serostatus. The 87-base-pair reads could not distinguish some IMGT-functional V segments, including TRBV6-2 and TRBV6-3, so those segments were excluded. The study listed approximately 160 TCR beta chains as associated with cytomegalovirus. In a later analysis, HLA-associated TCR beta chains showed more clonal expansion and lower generation probabilities than non-associated chains that were equally common. A further reported finding was that TCR beta sequences accurately predicted the HLA-A and HLA-B alleles for most subjects in the first cohort. In a later analysis, the rate of TCR association differed among HLA loci, with DRB1 alleles having the most associated TCRs and HLA-C alleles having the fewest. According to a later analysis, parvovirus B19, influenza, CMV and Epstein-Barr virus appeared linked to several top co-occurrence clusters. Across donors, most TCR sequences were observed very rarely, whereas some public TCRs were present in many individuals. In a later genetic analysis, fewer N-insertions in productive TCRs were reported among donors in an Asian-associated ancestry cluster than the roughly 700-donor mean. A cluster of highly shared sequence variants was judged likely to be a technical artifact of the sequencing pipeline. The authors suggested that the approach could potentially be generalized to other disease states and immunological phenotypes. Linkage disequilibrium might explain the correlated functional status among segregating V segments, but an unknown experimental factor could not be ruled out. A few of the identified cytomegalovirus-associated TCR beta chains were confirmed in vitro to be specific for cytomegalovirus antigens.

The sequence links TRBV6-1 to TRBJ2-1, and perhaps TRBD1 as D gene, on 6 matching bases. The specimen sequenced was PBMCs. This receptor was obtained from a human donor in good health. The DNA is TGTGCCAGCAGTGCACCGGGACACCTGCACAATGAGCAGTTCTTC. Translated, this gives CASSAPGHLHNEQFF.